These 17 T cell receptor beta chains were sequenced from one sample in a study of blood T cell repertoires in COVID-19. The data were produced by immunoSEQ multiplex PCR, yet TCRdb's version contains in-frame clones alone and is incomplete. The top ten clones hold roughly 1.1% of a sample with hundreds of thousands of clones, 75% to 90% of them seen once. The sample taken for sequencing was PBMCs or T cells enriched from blood (not recorded which). The receptors derive from a man under 40 who had recovered from COVID-19.

The chain is built from TRBV29-1 and TRBJ1-2; 9 nucleotides align to TRBD1. J lost 4 bases, V lost 8 bases, and 8 bases had no gene match. CDR1 is SQVTM and CDR2 is ANQGSEA in the germline V gene. The CDR3 covers 13 residues. The CDR3 loop reads CSTMGQGLYGYTF. The CDR3 DNA is TGCAGCACGATGGGACAGGGACTCTATGGCTACACCTTC.

The genes are TRBV20-1 and TRBJ2-7; D is undetermined. Germline V gene lookup returns CDR1 DFQATT and CDR2 SNEGSKA (reference sequence). Deletions cut 3 bases from V and 0 bases from J, with 15 bases between. This CDR3 spans 15 amino acids. The CDR3 DNA reads TGCAGTGCTAGTCACGCGAGCCGTCCCTCCTACGAGCAGTACTTC. Protein sequence: CSASHASRPSYEQYF.

This chain uses TRBV18 with TRBJ1-4; 7 positions agree with TRBD1. The germline CDR1 and CDR2 sequences are KGHSH and LQKENI. Trimming removed 6 bases from V and 4 bases from J; junction bases left unmatched: 11. The CDR3 has 16 amino acids. In DNA, the CDR3 is TGTGCCAGCTCGCTTACTCCGACAGGGAATAATGAAAAACTGTTTTTT. This translates into CASSLTPTGNNEKLFF.

This clone was recorded only once. V usage is TRBV7-9 and J usage is TRBJ2-3, with 9 nucleotides matching TRBD2. Germline lookup yields CDR1 SEHNR and CDR2 FQNEAQ (reference sequence). With 4 bases clipped from V and 0 bases from J, the junction kept 11 bases outside the gene matches. CDR3 length: 18 residues. The CDR3 DNA reads as TGTGCCAGCAGCTCAAAAAACCGACTAGCGGCTAGCACAGATACGCAGTATTTT. Translation: CASSSKNRLAASTDTQYF.

The chain links TRBV6-2 or TRBV6-3 to TRBJ2-7; 8 nucleotides align to TRBD1. V was clipped by 5 bases and J by 2 bases; unmatched bases: 5. This CDR3 is 14 amino acids long. Looked up from germline, CDR1 is MNHEY and CDR2 is SVGEGT. The CDR3 nucleotides are TGTGCCAGCAGTCCCTTACAGGGGGCCTACGAGCAGTACTTC. It is translated as CASSPLQGAYEQYF.

This sequence joins TRBV30 and TRBJ1-6, with 7 bases that match TRBD1. J was trimmed by 5 bases and V by 2 bases; bases with no gene match: 9. Per the germline V gene, CDR1 is GTSNPN and CDR2 is SVGIG (reference sequence). The CDR3 extends over 16 amino acids. This chain's CDR3 is CAWSTGGTDHNSPLHF. DNA of the CDR3: TGTGCCTGGAGTACCGGCGGGACAGACCATAATTCACCCCTCCACTTT.

The CDR3 loop is CASSPGAGGRTGELFF. The DNA for the CDR3 is TGTGCCAGCAGCCCGGGGGCGGGAGGGCGCACCGGGGAGCTGTTTTTT. The chain carries TRBV5-5 and TRBJ2-2; 9 bases map to TRBD2. The trim removed 4 bases at V and 4 bases at J, leaving 8 bases unmatched. From germline, CDR1 is SGHKS and CDR2 YYEKEE (reference sequence). The CDR3 has 16 residues.

This clone was seen just once. The J gene is TRBJ2-7, the V gene TRBV28, with D possibly TRBD1 on 6 matching bases. The length of the CDR3 is 12 residues. V was shortened by 10 bases and J by 7 bases, with 17 bases between the two germline ends. Germline V gene lookup returns CDR1 MDHEN and CDR2 SYDVKM. The CDR3 protein is CATADRMREQYF. In DNA, the CDR3 is TGTGCCACCGCGGACAGAATGAGAGAGCAGTACTTC.

The CDR3 spells CASSLSAGGLSGEQYF. The CDR3 nucleotides are TGTGCCAGCAGTTTATCGGCGGGAGGCCTTTCGGGGGAGCAGTACTTC. The chain combines TRBV27 with TRBJ2-7, with 8 bases that match TRBD2. Per the germline V gene, CDR1 is MNHEY and CDR2 is SMNVEV (reference sequence). The ends lost 0 bases at V and 7 bases at J; junction bases unmatched: 11. This CDR3 comprises 16 residues.

V is TRBV3-1 (or the pseudogene TRBV3-2) and J is TRBJ2-3; the match to TRBD2 covers 8 bases. The J segment lost 6 bases and the V segment lost 4 bases, leaving 9 bases of the junction unmatched. CDR1 and CDR2 from the germline V gene are LGHDT and YNNKEL (reference sequence). This CDR3 region has 15 residues. The CDR3 is CASSLLSGRGDTQYF. The CDR3 nucleotides are TGTGCCAGCAGCCTCCTCAGCGGGAGAGGGGATACGCAGTATTTT.

The V call is TRBV30, the J call TRBJ2-7; TRBD1 matches 9 bases. The CDR3 extends over 14 amino acids. The germline CDR1 and CDR2 sequences are GTSNPN and SVGIG (reference sequence). J was trimmed by 5 bases and V by 4 bases; bases with no gene match: 9. CDR3 coding DNA: TGTGCCTGGACTCACCGGGACAGGGTGGACGAGCAGTACTTC. Protein: CAWTHRDRVDEQYF.

This clone was seen just once. This chain uses TRBV5-1 with TRBJ1-1, with 8 bases identical to TRBD1. The V segment lost 4 bases and the J segment 4 bases; nucleotides outside the gene matches: 6. The germline CDR1 and CDR2 sequences are SGHRS and YFSETQ. The CDR3 loop spans 14 amino acids. The CDR3 is CASSQRQGSTEAFF. CDR3 nucleotide sequence: TGCGCCAGCAGCCAAAGACAGGGGAGCACTGAAGCTTTCTTT.

On this clone itself: Other DNA variants within this sample encode the same CDR3. The V call is TRBV7-9, the J call TRBJ2-7; TRBD2 is a possible D gene (6 bases). Per the germline V gene, CDR1 is SEHNR and CDR2 is FQNEAQ (reference sequence). V lost 0 bases and J 7 bases, leaving 13 bases between the germline ends. The CDR3 consists of 14 residues. CDR3 DNA sequence: TGTGCCAGCAGCTTAGCGGGAGGACCCGGGGAGCAGTACTTC. Translated, it gives CASSLAGGPGEQYF.

The V gene is TRBV30, the J gene TRBJ1-3, with unresolved D. Germline loops: CDR1 GTSNPN, CDR2 SVGIG (reference sequence). The CDR3 spans 14 residues. V was clipped by 0 bases and J by 6 bases, with 12 bases between them. The CDR3 reads CAWSVSRILNTIYF. The CDR3 coding sequence is TGTGCCTGGAGTGTGTCCAGAATCTTAAACACCATATATTTT. Filled out from reference TRBV30 and TRBJ1-3, the complete variable domain reads SQTIHQWPATLVQPVGSPLSLECTVEGTSNPNLYWYRQAAGRGLQLLFYSVGIGQISSEVPQNLSASRPQDRQFILSSKKLLLSDSGFYLCAWSVSRILNTIYFGEGSWLTVV.

The chain is built from TRBV2 and TRBJ1-5, with a weak D call TRBD1 (5 bases). Trimming pared 6 bases from V and 1 base from J, leaving 13 bases between. The CDR3 consists of 15 residues. Germline V gene data show CDR1 as SNHLY and CDR2 as FYNNEI. The CDR3 loop reads CASSLGGLSNQPQHF. CDR3 DNA sequence: TGTGCCAGCAGCCTCGGGGGTTTAAGCAATCAGCCCCAGCATTTT.

A single count supports this clone. The rearrangement links TRBV9 to TRBJ2-1; tentative D call: TRBD2 (7 bases). Trimming removed 3 bases at V and 4 bases at J, with 14 bases between. The germline gives CDR1 SGDLS, CDR2 YYNGEE. The CDR3 spans 15 residues. CDR3 protein: CASSASGTRYNEQFF. The CDR3 nucleotides read TGTGCCAGCAGCGCAAGCGGGACACGTTACAATGAGCAGTTCTTC. The full variable domain, with the rest looked up from reference TRBV9 and TRBJ2-1, is DSGVTQTPKHLITATGQRVTLRCSPRSGDLSVYWYQQSLDQGLQFLIQYYNGEERAKGNILERFSAQQFPDLHSELNLSSLELGDSALYFCASSASGTRYNEQFFGPGTRLTVL.

V and J are TRBV3-1 (or the pseudogene TRBV3-2) and TRBJ1-2; D might be TRBD1 (6 bases). CDR1 and CDR2 from the germline V gene are LGHDT and YNNKEL (reference sequence). This CDR3 comprises 15 residues. The V gene lost 3 bases and the J gene lost 7 bases, with 18 bases spanning the gap. The CDR3 coding sequence is TGTGCCAGCAGCCACGTCTCTGGGGGGGCGTCTGGCTACACCTTC. This sequence encodes CASSHVSGGASGYTF.